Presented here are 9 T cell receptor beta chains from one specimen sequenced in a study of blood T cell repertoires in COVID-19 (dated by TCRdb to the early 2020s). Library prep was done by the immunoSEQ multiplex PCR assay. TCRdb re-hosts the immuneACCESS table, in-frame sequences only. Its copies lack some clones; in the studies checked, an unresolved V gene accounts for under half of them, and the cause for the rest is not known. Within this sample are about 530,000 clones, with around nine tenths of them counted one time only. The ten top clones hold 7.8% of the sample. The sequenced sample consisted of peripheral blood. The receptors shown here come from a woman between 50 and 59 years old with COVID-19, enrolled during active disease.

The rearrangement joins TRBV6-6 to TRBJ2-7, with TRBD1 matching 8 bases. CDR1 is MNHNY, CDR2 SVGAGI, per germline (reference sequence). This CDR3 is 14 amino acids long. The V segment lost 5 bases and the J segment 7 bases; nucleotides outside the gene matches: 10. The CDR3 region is CASSTTGDRREQYF. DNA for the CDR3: TGTGCCAGCAGTACGACAGGGGATCGGCGGGAGCAGTACTTC.

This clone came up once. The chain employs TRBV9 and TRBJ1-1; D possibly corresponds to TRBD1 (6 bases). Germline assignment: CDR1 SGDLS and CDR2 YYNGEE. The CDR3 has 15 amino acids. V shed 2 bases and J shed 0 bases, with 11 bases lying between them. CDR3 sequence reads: CASSVVRGMNTEAFF. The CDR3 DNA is TGTGCCAGCAGCGTCGTCAGGGGCATGAACACTGAAGCTTTCTTT.

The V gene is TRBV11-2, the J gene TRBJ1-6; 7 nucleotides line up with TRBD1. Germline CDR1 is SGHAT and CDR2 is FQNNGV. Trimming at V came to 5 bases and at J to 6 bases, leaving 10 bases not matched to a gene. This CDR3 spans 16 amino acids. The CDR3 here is CASSRRGPGGNSPLHF. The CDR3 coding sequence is TGTGCCAGCAGCCGTCGAGGGCCAGGGGGTAATTCACCCCTCCACTTT.

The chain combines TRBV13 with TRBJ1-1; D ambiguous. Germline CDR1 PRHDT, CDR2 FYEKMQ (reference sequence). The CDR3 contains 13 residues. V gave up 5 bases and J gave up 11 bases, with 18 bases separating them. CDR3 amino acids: CASSLFRGSVAFF. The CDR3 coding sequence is TGTGCCAGCAGCCTATTCCGCGGGTCCGTCGCTTTCTTT.

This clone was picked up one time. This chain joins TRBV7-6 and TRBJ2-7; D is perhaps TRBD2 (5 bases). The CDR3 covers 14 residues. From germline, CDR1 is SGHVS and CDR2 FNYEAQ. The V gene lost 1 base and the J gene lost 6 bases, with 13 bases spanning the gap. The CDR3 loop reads CASSLVTAAGEQYF. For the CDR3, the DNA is TGTGCCAGCAGCTTAGTAACGGCGGCGGGCGAGCAGTACTTC.

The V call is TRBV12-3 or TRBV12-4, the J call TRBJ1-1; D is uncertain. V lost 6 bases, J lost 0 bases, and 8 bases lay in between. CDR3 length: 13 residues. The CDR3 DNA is TGTGCCAGCAGCCCATCGGTGAACACTGAAGCTTTCTTT. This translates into CASSPSVNTEAFF.

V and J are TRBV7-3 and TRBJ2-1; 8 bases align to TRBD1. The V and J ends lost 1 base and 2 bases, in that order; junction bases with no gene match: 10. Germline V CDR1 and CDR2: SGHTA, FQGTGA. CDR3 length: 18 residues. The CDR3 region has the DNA TGTGCCAGCAGCTTAAAAGGGGTGACAGGGGTAACCTACAATGAGCAGTTCTTC. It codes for CASSLKGVTGVTYNEQFF.

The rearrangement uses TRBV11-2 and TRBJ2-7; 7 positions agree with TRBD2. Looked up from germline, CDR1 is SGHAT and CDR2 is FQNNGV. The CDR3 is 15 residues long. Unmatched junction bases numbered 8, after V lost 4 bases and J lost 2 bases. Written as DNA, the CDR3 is TGTGCCAGCAGCTGGGCGGGGGACGCAGCCTACGAGCAGTACTTC. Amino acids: CASSWAGDAAYEQYF.

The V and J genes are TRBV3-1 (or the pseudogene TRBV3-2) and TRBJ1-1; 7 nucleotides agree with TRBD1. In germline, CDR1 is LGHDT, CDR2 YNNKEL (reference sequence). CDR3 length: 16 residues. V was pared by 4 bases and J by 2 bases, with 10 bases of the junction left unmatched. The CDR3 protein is CASSPQGGGKNTEAFF. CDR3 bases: TGTGCCAGCAGCCCTCAAGGGGGCGGAAAAAACACTGAAGCTTTCTTT.